This T cell receptor (beta chain) was documented in a study of blood T cells in healthy people across ages. General study results and limits: Observed TCR beta diversity showed a strong correlation with the percentage of naive T cells as measured by flow cytometry.

This clonotype was recorded only once. No antigen is known for it. The CDR3 is 14 amino acids. Trimming removed 7 bases from V and 0 bases from J, with 11 bases in between. The germline V gene encodes CDR1 KGHDR and CDR2 SFDVKD. Using a J-beta primer mix together with a sample-barcoded 5' primer, a second PCR was run for roughly 6 to 12 cycles. TCRdb itself ran the 5' RACE reads through MiXCR, one entry per CDR3 protein. This table has 550,000 to 700,000 distinct CDR3 sequences, 27% appearing once. This TCR derives from a woman in her seventies in good health. The sample taken for sequencing was blood. The chain carries TRBV24-1 and TRBJ1-1; maybe TRBD1 (6 bases). In nucleotides, the CDR3 is TGTGCCACCAGACAGGGCGGAGTGAACACTGAAGCTTTCTTT. Amino acids: CATRQGGVNTEAFF.